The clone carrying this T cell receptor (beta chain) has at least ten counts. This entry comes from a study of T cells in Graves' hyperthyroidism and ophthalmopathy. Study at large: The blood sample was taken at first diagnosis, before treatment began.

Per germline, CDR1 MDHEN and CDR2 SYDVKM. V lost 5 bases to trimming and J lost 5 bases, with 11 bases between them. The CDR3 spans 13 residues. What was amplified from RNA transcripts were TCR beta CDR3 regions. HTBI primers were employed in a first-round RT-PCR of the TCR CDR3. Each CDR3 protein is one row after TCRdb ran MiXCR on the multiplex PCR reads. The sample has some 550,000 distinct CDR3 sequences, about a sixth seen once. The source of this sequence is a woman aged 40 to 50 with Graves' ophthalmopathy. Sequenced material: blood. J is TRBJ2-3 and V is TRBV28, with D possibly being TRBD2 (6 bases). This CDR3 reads CASSPNSGDTQYF. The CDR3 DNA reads TGTGCCAGCAGTCCGAATAGCGGAGATACGCAGTATTTT.